Sequencing of this TCR beta chain was carried out in a study of CD8 T cells in Susac syndrome. Random hexamers were used to reverse transcribe an amount of roughly 0.45 to 1 ug RNA. Via MiXCR, TCRdb re-called the immunoSEQ multiplex PCR reads, giving one row per CDR3 protein. This table holds some 450,000 distinct CDR3 sequences, 85% to 90% found once. The study sequenced TCR beta in blood CD8+ and CD4+ T cells. Germline V lookup: CDR1 MGHRA, CDR2 YSYEKL. Trimming pared 0 bases from V and 7 bases from J, leaving 10 bases between. This CDR3 has 14 amino acids. The TCR was taken from a human donor with multiple sclerosis. V gene TRBV4-1 combines with J gene TRBJ1-5; D gene ambiguous. Sequences were obtained from CD8+ T cells from PBMCs. The CDR3 spells CASSQDFGNQPQHF. CDR3 bases: TGCGCCAGCAGCCAAGATTTTGGGAACCAGCCCCAGCATTTT.